This TCR beta chain was recorded in a study of a mutant IDH1 vaccine in newly diagnosed glioma. The overall study: Vaccination of patients was performed eight times, in weeks 1, 3, 5, 7, 11, 15, 19 and 23. Before enrollment, the patients had been treated with radiotherapy alone, temozolomide alone, or both together. Most of them had received both.

Time point: week 5, during vaccination. Each vaccine dose was 300 ug of mutant IDH1 20-mer peptide, with topical imiquimod. Assay: immunoSEQ multiplex PCR; the TCRdb copy retains only in-frame clones and omits some. Found here are around 50,000 clones, over 80% of them singletons; the top ten hold approximately 4.2%. V was pared by 3 bases and J by 3 bases, with 3 bases between. Germline V gene lookup returns CDR1 MDHEN and CDR2 SYDVKM. The CDR3 spans 11 residues. Notes on this clone: Its antigen is undetermined.

V gene TRBV28 combines with J gene TRBJ2-7; D remains unclear. The clonotype originates from a woman between 35 and 50 years old with glioma. The sequencing here drew on PBMCs, taken from a glioma patient whose treatment included an IDH1 peptide vaccine. CDR3 region: CASSFLYEQYF. In DNA form, the CDR3 reads TGTGCCAGCAGTTTCCTCTACGAGCAGTACTTC.